The TCR beta chain under discussion was sequenced for a study of early T cells in non-severe SARS-CoV-2 infection. Study background: Unpaired chains resulted from sequencing bulk RNA of unsorted whole blood. Study-level results: VDJdb matches were skewed toward anti-spike CD8 T cell responses.

Unique molecular identifiers were affixed to single, distinct cDNA molecules. Via MiXCR, TCRdb re-called the 5' RACE reads, giving one row per CDR3 protein. Of roughly 43,000 distinct CDR3 sequences in the sample, more than 4.5% were seen once. V dropped 5 bases and J dropped 2 bases, with 16 bases sitting between them. The CDR3 contains 15 residues. Germline V gene lookup returns CDR1 MNHNS and CDR2 SASEGT. This clonotype was seen ten or more times. Antigen unknown. The chain combines TRBV6-1 with TRBJ2-7; D might be TRBD1 (7 bases). The receptor's source is an adult who was a healthcare worker with PCR-confirmed SARS-CoV-2 infection or an uninfected control (not recorded which). The specimen comprised whole blood, sampled at baseline. The CDR3 bases are TGTGCCAGCAGTCCATTCCAGGGGGGAGCCTACGAGCAGTACTTC. Translating it yields CASSPFQGGAYEQYF.